A single sample is the source of the 24 T cell receptor beta chains below, sequenced in a study of OX40 agonist ivuxolimab in advanced cancers. The assay was immunoSEQ multiplex PCR, and TCRdb's table has in-frame clones only and misses some. The sample holds roughly 18,000 clones, about two thirds seen once. The sequenced sample was CD4+ or CD8+ T cells sorted from blood, obtained in a trial of the OX40 agonist ivuxolimab. Every receptor here comes from an adult with an advanced solid tumor such as melanoma, head and neck, liver or kidney cancer.

This chain links TRBV28 with TRBJ2-7; 10 bases match TRBD2. The CDR3 runs 14 residues. V shed 6 bases, J shed 4 bases, and the junction held 6 bases outside the gene matches. Germline CDR1 MDHEN, CDR2 SYDVKM. The CDR3 DNA follows: TGTGCCAGCAGCCCGGGACTAGCGCGATACGAGCAGTACTTC. Protein: CASSPGLARYEQYF.

This clone was seen a few times. The V gene is TRBV7-6, the J gene TRBJ2-2; D gene ambiguous. The germline CDR1 and CDR2 sequences are SGHVS and FNYEAQ. The V end lost 5 bases, the J end lost 0 bases, and 10 bases lay between the germline ends. This CDR3 has 15 residues. The CDR3 DNA reads as TGTGCCAGCAGCCCTGGTGGACCGAACACCGGGGAGCTGTTTTTT. Its translation is CASSPGGPNTGELFF.

This clone was observed a handful of times. This chain joins TRBV6-5 and TRBJ2-1, with a weak D call TRBD1 (6 bases). V lost 0 bases, J lost 5 bases, and 14 bases lay in between. In germline, CDR1 is MNHEY, CDR2 SVGAGI. The CDR3 extends over 16 amino acids. CDR3 in amino acids: CASSYSGGALDNEQFF. The CDR3 DNA is TGTGCCAGCAGTTACTCTGGGGGCGCATTAGACAATGAGCAGTTCTTC.

In its sample, this clone is medium-sized. Within the sample, other DNA sequences also encode this same CDR3. The V gene is TRBV6-5, the J gene TRBJ2-5; no clear D gene. CDR1 and CDR2 from the germline V gene are MNHEY and SVGAGI. V was trimmed by 3 bases and J by 7 bases, leaving 12 bases between them. The CDR3 covers 13 residues. CDR3 amino acids: CASSYTRPGTQYF. CDR3 in DNA: TGTGCCAGCAGTTATACACGCCCTGGGACCCAGTACTTC.

The J gene is TRBJ2-7, the V gene TRBV7-9; D might be TRBD1 (6 bases). CDR3 length: 16 residues. Germline CDR1 is SEHNR and CDR2 is FQNEAQ (reference sequence). Trimming took 5 bases from V and 0 from J, leaving 17 bases between them. The CDR3: CASSPWGHESSYEQYF. In DNA, the CDR3 is TGTGCCAGCAGCCCTTGGGGACACGAGAGCTCCTACGAGCAGTACTTC.

The chain employs TRBV7-9 and TRBJ2-1; 8 nucleotides align to TRBD2. Germline trimming cut 5 bases from V and 4 bases from J; bases unmatched to any gene: 7. CDR1 SEHNR and CDR2 FQNEAQ come from the germline V gene (reference sequence). The length of the CDR3 is 15 residues. Here the CDR3 reads CASSPPGGGYNEQFF. In DNA form, the CDR3 reads TGTGCCAGCAGCCCCCCCGGGGGGGGGTACAATGAGCAGTTCTTC.

This clone was found a few times. This rearrangement joins TRBV6-5 to TRBJ2-7; 8 nucleotides align to TRBD1. Germline assignment: CDR1 MNHEY and CDR2 SVGAGI. V lost 2 bases and J lost 7; bases outside the gene matches: 7. The CDR3 extends over 14 amino acids. The CDR3 spells CASSYMQGALEQYF. The CDR3, as DNA: TGTGCCAGCAGTTACATGCAGGGGGCGCTTGAGCAGTACTTC.

The genes are TRBV19 and TRBJ1-2; D unresolved. This CDR3 comprises 14 residues. Germline CDR1 LNHDA, CDR2 SQIVND (reference sequence). V lost 2 bases, J lost 8 bases, and 15 bases lay in between. DNA for the CDR3: TGTGCCAGTAGTATAAACCTTCGGGGTGGCGGCTACACCTTC. Translation: CASSINLRGGGYTF.

V and J are TRBV4-1 and TRBJ2-3; D perhaps matches TRBD2 (5 bases). CDR3 size: 15 residues. The germline gives CDR1 MGHRA, CDR2 YSYEKL. The germline V and J ends were trimmed by 2 bases and 2 bases, with 11 bases remaining between them. The CDR3 loop is CASSQKLGPTDTQYF. CDR3 bases: TGCGCCAGCAGCCAAAAACTAGGCCCCACAGATACGCAGTATTTT.

J is TRBJ2-7 and V is TRBV4-1; a possible D gene is TRBD1 (5 bases). Deletions cut 0 bases from V and 3 bases from J, with 12 bases between. CDR1 and CDR2 (germline): MGHRA, YSYEKL. The CDR3 runs 15 residues. The CDR3 region is CASSQDRQGNYEQYF. CDR3 DNA sequence: TGCGCCAGCAGCCAAGATCGGCAGGGCAACTACGAGCAGTACTTC.

This clone was counted only a few times. V and J are TRBV7-2 and TRBJ1-1; 7 nucleotides align to TRBD1. The germline gives CDR1 SGHTA, CDR2 FQGNSA. This CDR3 is built from 15 residues. The V segment lost 1 base and the J segment 1 base; nucleotides outside the gene matches: 3. The CDR3 protein is CASSLEGQPNTEAFF. CDR3 coding DNA: TGTGCCAGCAGCTTAGAGGGACAGCCGAACACTGAAGCTTTCTTT.

This chain joins TRBV13 and TRBJ2-1; D is perhaps TRBD2 (6 bases). V lost 6 bases and J lost 1, with 28 bases in between. CDR1 PRHDT and CDR2 FYEKMQ come from the germline V gene (reference sequence). The CDR3 has 20 amino acids. CDR3 coding DNA: TGTGCCAGCAGTAGAAAGGCACTAGCCGCGGGGTCGGGTTCCTACAATGAGCAGTTCTTC. Protein: CASSRKALAAGSGSYNEQFF.

V and J are TRBV27 and TRBJ1-2; D is ambiguous. CDR3 length: 13 amino acids. Germline-derived CDR1 and CDR2 are MNHEY and SMNVEV (reference sequence). V was pared by 1 base and J by 5 bases, with 8 bases between. The chain's CDR3 is CASSLFGSYGYTF. The CDR3 DNA is TGTGCCAGCAGTTTATTCGGCAGTTATGGCTACACCTTC.

Relative to its sample, this clone is medium-sized. This rearrangement joins TRBV10-1 to TRBJ2-3; D unresolved. Germline CDR1 is WNHNN and CDR2 is SYGVQD (reference sequence). The CDR3 loop spans 14 amino acids. V lost 4 bases to trimming and J lost 0 bases, with 8 bases between them. CDR3 loop: CASSGVFSTDTQYF. Written as DNA, the CDR3 is TGCGCCAGCAGTGGGGTCTTTAGCACAGATACGCAGTATTTT.

J is TRBJ2-3 and V is TRBV27; D could derive from TRBD1 or TRBD2 (5 bases each). Looked up from germline, CDR1 is MNHEY and CDR2 is SMNVEV (reference sequence). There are 13 residues in the CDR3. V shed 4 bases and J shed 4 bases, with 9 bases lying between them. CDR3 DNA: TGTGCCAGCAGTTACCAGGGAGCAGATACGCAGTATTTT. This translates into CASSYQGADTQYF.

The rearrangement uses TRBV5-1 and TRBJ2-7, with D maybe TRBD1 (6 bases). The germline CDR1 and CDR2 sequences are SGHRS and YFSETQ. This CDR3 has 14 residues. V was shortened by 2 bases and J by 0 bases, with 9 bases between the two germline ends. The chain's CDR3 is CASSFRGLSYEQYF. The CDR3 DNA sequence: TGCGCCAGCAGCTTCAGGGGCCTCTCCTACGAGCAGTACTTC. The entire variable domain, with the rest obtained from reference TRBV5-1 and TRBJ2-7, is as follows: KAGVTQTPRYLIKTRGQQVTLSCSPISGHRSVSWYQQTPGQGLQFLFEYFSETQRNKGNFPGRFSGRQFSNSRSEMNVSTLELGDSALYLCASSFRGLSYEQYFGPGTRLTVT.

The V and J genes are TRBV7-4 and TRBJ2-2; D may match TRBD1 or TRBD2 (5 bases each). V shed 6 bases and J shed 3 bases, with 14 bases lying between them. Germline lookup yields CDR1 SGHVT and CDR2 SQSDAQ. This CDR3 has 15 amino acids. The CDR3 reads CASRTGADYTGELFF. CDR3 nucleotides: TGTGCCAGCAGGACCGGGGCCGACTACACCGGGGAGCTGTTTTTT.

By sample share, this clone is medium-sized. The CDR3 here is CASRAGRPNTEAFF. As DNA, the CDR3 is TGTGCCAGCAGGGCGGGACGGCCGAACACTGAAGCTTTCTTT. The chain has TRBV28 and TRBJ1-1; a possible D gene is TRBD1 (5 bases). The V and J ends lost 6 bases and 1 base respectively, with 12 bases between them. Germline-derived CDR1 and CDR2 are MDHEN and SYDVKM. The CDR3 covers 14 residues. The entire variable domain, with the rest obtained from reference TRBV28 and TRBJ1-1, is as follows: DVKVTQSSRYLVKRTGEKVFLECVQDMDHENMFWYRQDPGLGLRLIYFSYDVKMKEKGDIPEGYSVSREKKERFSLILESASTNQTSMYLCASRAGRPNTEAFFGQGTRLTVV.

This clone has more than one count but fewer than ten. Different DNA sequences within this sample yield the same CDR3. The chain is built from TRBV27 and TRBJ2-3, with 7 bases aligning to TRBD1. Germline V CDR1 and CDR2: MNHEY, SMNVEV (reference sequence). This CDR3 spans 14 amino acids. V shed 5 bases, J shed 1 base, and the junction held 3 bases outside the gene matches. CDR3 sequence reads: CASSPGQGTDTQYF. The CDR3 DNA follows: TGTGCCAGCAGTCCCGGACAGGGCACAGATACGCAGTATTTT.

This clone has only one observation. An end of the junction does not agree with germline; a read error may underlie this. V is TRBV5-3 and J is TRBJ2-7; D may correspond to TRBD1 or TRBD2 (5 bases each). TRBV5-3 has ORF status, its function being uncertain. The CDR3 runs to 14 residues. The CDR3 nucleotides are TGTGCCAGCAGCTTTAGAGGGGCCTCCTACGAGCAGTACTTC. The encoded protein is CASSFRGASYEQYF.

The chain uses TRBV7-2 and TRBJ2-5, with 10 bases that match TRBD2. The J call could be wrong; TRBJ2-7 is a better fit for the DNA end. The CDR3 has 17 amino acids. The V gene's germline CDR1 is SGHTA and CDR2 FQGNSA. In DNA, the CDR3 is TGTGCCAGCAGCTTAGTATCTAGCGGGAGAAATTTCTACGAGCAGTACTTC. The encoded protein is CASSLVSSGRNFYEQYF.

The chain is built from TRBV6-5 and TRBJ1-1; the D gene is possibly TRBD1 (5 bases). V lost 0 bases to trimming and J lost 6 bases, with 14 bases between them. The CDR3 has 15 residues. Germline V lookup: CDR1 MNHEY, CDR2 SVGAGI. The CDR3 reads CASSYSTGGVPEAFF. The CDR3 DNA follows: TGTGCCAGCAGTTACTCGACCGGGGGGGTCCCTGAAGCTTTCTTT.

The chain carries TRBV7-6 and TRBJ2-5, with 8 bases that match TRBD1. The CDR3 loop spans 13 amino acids. Germline CDR1 reads SGHVS; CDR2 reads FNYEAQ. V shed 3 bases and J 5 bases; nucleotides not matched to a gene: 2. CDR3 in DNA: TGTGCCAGCAGCTTGGACAGGGTGGAGACCCAGTACTTC. This codes for CASSLDRVETQYF.

The V call is TRBV1, the J call TRBJ2-1; the DNA was not compared with TRBD2, the D call given in the table. TRBV1 represents a pseudogene. The CDR3 has 18 amino acids. Here the CDR3 DNA reads TGCACCAGCAGCCAAGATATGCTAGCGGGAGGTCTATTGAATGAGCAGTTCTTC. Amino acids: CTSSQDMLAGGLLNEQFF.